This T cell receptor beta chain was captured by sequencing in a study of a mutant IDH1 vaccine in newly diagnosed glioma. In the study overall: Of treated patients, roughly 62% were men and roughly 40% women, averaging 40.4 years. Prior therapy was radiotherapy, temozolomide, or both; most received both.

CDR1 and CDR2 from the germline V gene are MGHRA and YSYEKL. The V and J ends lost 4 bases and 8 bases, in that order; junction bases with no gene match: 3. This CDR3 has 15 amino acids. TCRdb keeps only in-frame clones here, not all; method: immunoSEQ multiplex PCR. The sample carries 30,000 to 40,000 clones, 65% to 80% recorded once. Time point indicated: baseline, week 1 (first vaccination visit). As for treatment: pre-vaccination baseline after standard-of-care therapy. The donor cohort comprised cases of new WHO grade 3 or 4 IDH1-mutant, ATRX-lost astrocytoma. General study findings and limits: It was about 93% of patients that developed vaccine-induced immune responses.

Of note for this clone: The antigen is not known.

Material: peripheral blood mononuclear cells (PBMCs), obtained from a glioma patient treated with radiotherapy, temozolomide or both. The rearrangement uses TRBV4-1 and TRBJ2-1; 15 bases match TRBD2. The TCR originated in a man aged 45-65 years with glioma. Some clones in this sample may be carry-over from other donors' samples. CDR3 DNA sequence: TGCGCCAGCAGCCGGACTAGCGGGAGGGCCTATGAGCAGTTCTTC. Translating gives CASSRTSGRAYEQFF.